The sequence of this T cell receptor beta chain was determined in a study of T cells after posttransplantation cyclophosphamide. Findings and limits, study-wide: TRB clonality was highly associated with recipient CMV seropositivity and reactivation.

TCRdb's copy holds only in-frame clones and misses some; the assay was immunoSEQ multiplex PCR. The table includes fewer than 25,000 clones, 85% to 90% detected once. Regarding this clone: Its antigen is currently unknown.

The germline V gene has CDR1 SGHVS and CDR2 FNYEAQ. V shed 1 base and J shed 5 bases, with 11 bases lying between them. This CDR3 spans 14 amino acids. Cyclophosphamide on days +3 and +4 followed busulfan-fludarabine conditioning and a marrow graft. This sequence was found in a female patient in her 30s who received an allogeneic stem cell transplant from an unrelated donor, was CMV-positive, and had no GVHD. Some T cells may be transferred from the graft donor. The source was PBMCs, collected after allogeneic stem cell transplant with posttransplant cyclophosphamide. The chain combines TRBV7-6 with TRBJ2-5; tentative D call: TRBD2 (7 bases). The CDR3 loop reads CASSLGGGRETQYF. Here the CDR3 DNA reads TGTGCCAGCAGCTTAGGCGGGGGCCGGGAGACCCAGTACTTC.